These 7 T cell receptor beta chains share one sample of origin, sequenced in a study of beta chain features in type 1 diabetes. Study observations and caveats: Shorter TCRB CDR3s, moderately but significantly so, were found in Type 1 diabetes patients in all four CD4+ subsets.

No antigen has been identified for these receptors. Expressed TCRB transcripts were sequenced, since all the RNA that had been isolated was reverse transcribed. Assay: immunoSEQ multiplex PCR; the TCRdb copy retains only in-frame clones and omits some. The sample lists almost 350,000 clones; roughly 8.8% were seen once. Sequenced material: central memory CD4+ T cells from blood. Receptors originate from a man aged 25-45 years with type 1 diabetes.

As DNA, the CDR3 is TGTGCCAGCAGTTATTCGGTCGAAAGCTCCTACAATGAGCAGTTCTTC. Protein product: CASSYSVESSYNEQFF. The chain is built from TRBV6-5 and TRBJ2-1; the D is unclear. Trimming cost V 3 bases and J 0 bases, with 12 bases left between them. Germline values: CDR1 MNHEY, CDR2 SVGAGI. This CDR3 spans 16 amino acids.

A few counts support this clone. V is TRBV6-6 and J is TRBJ2-2, with 7 bases fitting TRBD1. The CDR3 is 14 amino acids. Germline V CDR1 and CDR2: MNHNY, SVGAGI (reference sequence). Unmatched junction bases numbered 4, after V lost 5 bases and J lost 4 bases. The DNA for the CDR3 is TGTGCCAGCAGTCGCGACAGGGCCACCGGGGAGCTGTTTTTT. It specifies CASSRDRATGELFF.

This clone was picked up a small number of times. The chain carries TRBV7-2 and TRBJ1-3; D gene unclear. Deletions cut 3 bases from V and 6 bases from J, with 12 bases between. This CDR3 is built from 14 residues. Germline-derived CDR1 and CDR2 are SGHTA and FQGNSA. The CDR3 here is CASSLFGPENTIYF. The DNA of the CDR3 is TGTGCCAGCAGCTTGTTTGGCCCGGAAAACACCATATATTTT.

The sample holds a few counts of this clone. Here the CDR3 DNA reads TGTGCCTGGAGTAAAGGGGACACTGAAGCTTTCTTT. Translating it yields CAWSKGDTEAFF. The chain recombines TRBV30 with TRBJ1-1, with D perhaps matching TRBD1 (5 bases). Per germline, CDR1 GTSNPN and CDR2 SVGIG (reference sequence). V lost 2 bases and J lost 3, with 7 bases in between. The CDR3 has 12 residues.

The CDR3 sequence is CASSVEWRNTEAFF. In DNA, the CDR3 is TGTGCCAGCAGCGTAGAGTGGAGGAACACTGAAGCTTTCTTT. The V gene is TRBV9, the J gene TRBJ1-1; D call uncertain. The germline V gene has CDR1 SGDLS and CDR2 YYNGEE. The CDR3 runs 14 residues. V was clipped by 0 bases and J by 1 base, with 7 bases between them.

The table lists this clone with a few counts. The chain recombines TRBV19 with TRBJ2-3; 10 nucleotides line up with TRBD1. CDR1 LNHDA and CDR2 SQIVND come from the germline V gene (reference sequence). This CDR3 contains 16 residues. Unmatched junction bases numbered 6, after V lost 6 bases and J lost 0 bases. The CDR3 loop is CASRSTGGLSTDTQYF. The CDR3 DNA follows: TGTGCCAGTAGATCGACAGGGGGCCTTAGCACAGATACGCAGTATTTT.

This chain joins TRBV7-6 and TRBJ1-4; D call uncertain. The CDR3 extends over 13 amino acids. Germline CDR1 SGHVS, CDR2 FNYEAQ. Trimming took off 1 base at V and 1 base at J, with 1 base between the two ends. CDR3 coding DNA: TGTGCCAGCAGCTTAGGAACTAATGAAAAACTGTTTTTT. Its protein is CASSLGTNEKLFF.